Sequencing of this T cell receptor beta chain was carried out in a study of blood T cell repertoires in COVID-19. Study details: The United States, Italy and Spain provided the acute and convalescent COVID-19 samples. PBMCs, B-cell-depleted T cells, or T cells provided the cDNA or gDNA that made up the material.

Assay: immunoSEQ multiplex PCR; the TCRdb copy retains only in-frame clones and omits some. The sample includes a few hundred thousand clones, approximately 81% of them seen just once. CDR1 and CDR2 (germline): MNHEY, SMNVEV (reference sequence). J gave up 6 bases and V 4 bases, and 14 bases lay outside the gene matches. The CDR3 runs 16 residues. V gene TRBV27 combines with J gene TRBJ1-2, with 7 positions matching TRBD1. This TCR derives from a young woman with acute or convalescent COVID-19. Sequenced: peripheral blood. Here the CDR3 reads CASSSPLRGPRDGYTF. DNA of the CDR3: TGTGCCAGCAGTTCCCCCTTAAGGGGGCCTAGGGATGGCTACACCTTC.